A selection of T cell receptor beta chains follows, all from one sample in a study of T cells in Graves' hyperthyroidism and ophthalmopathy. Using its own MiXCR run on the multiplex PCR reads, TCRdb lists one record per CDR3 protein. The sample includes 400,000 to 600,000 distinct CDR3 sequences, around 16% of them seen just once. What was sequenced was blood. These receptors originate from a woman aged 25 to 39 with Graves' ophthalmopathy. Each CDR3 is given with its conserved first and last residue. D genes are given only for firm matches. Some rows mark clone size as missing; the rest say once, few, many or name a class of expanded clone.

V,J,size,D,CDR3,DNA
TRBV7-2,TRBJ2-3,many,.,CASSLAPSTDTQYF,TGTGCCAGCAGCTTAGCCCCGAGCACAGATACGCAGTATTTT
TRBV4-2,TRBJ2-5,.,.,CASSQDMWTSETQYF,TGTGCCAGCAGCCAAGATATGTGGACTTCGGAGACCCAGTACTTC
TRBV12-3/TRBV12-4,TRBJ1-6,few,.,CASTPRGANSPLHF,TGTGCCAGCACCCCTCGGGGGGCGAATTCACCCCTCCACTTT
TRBV5-4,TRBJ2-3,few,TRBD1,CASSSRTGAEFTDTQYF,TGTGCCAGCAGCTCTCGGACAGGGGCCGAATTCACAGATACGCAGTATTTT
TRBV7-2,TRBJ2-7,many,.,CASSLDTRREQYF,TGTGCCAGCAGCTTAGATACTAGAAGGGAGCAGTACTTC
TRBV28,TRBJ2-7,many,.,CASRNPTGLGEQYF,TGTGCCAGCAGAAATCCGACAGGTCTAGGCGAGCAGTACTTC
TRBV12-3/TRBV12-4,TRBJ1-1,many,.,CASSTDRNTEAFF,TGTGCCAGCAGCACGGACAGGAACACTGAAGCTTTCTTT
TRBV19,TRBJ1-1,few,.,CASSFWGVMNTEAFF,TGTGCCAGTAGTTTTTGGGGAGTCATGAACACTGAAGCTTTCTTT
TRBV27,TRBJ1-3,few,.,CASSHLGRASGNTIYF,TGTGCCAGCAGTCACTTGGGGAGGGCTTCTGGAAACACCATATATTTT
TRBV20-1,TRBJ2-5,few,TRBD2,CSARPTSGRQETQYF,TGCAGTGCCCGCCCAACTAGCGGGCGGCAAGAGACCCAGTACTTC
TRBV19,TRBJ2-2,few,TRBD1,CASSATGSSGELFF,TGTGCCAGTAGTGCGACAGGGTCTTCCGGGGAGCTGTTTTTT
TRBV4-3,TRBJ2-7,many,TRBD1,CASSQGGQGVYEQYF,TGCGCCAGCAGCCAAGGGGGACAGGGGGTCTACGAGCAGTACTTC
TRBV20-1,TRBJ1-1,many,.,CSARELDSLGTEAFF,TGCAGTGCTAGAGAGTTGGACAGTTTGGGGACTGAAGCTTTCTTT
TRBV7-2,TRBJ2-7,few,TRBD1,CASSLLGTGGYEQYF,TGTGCCAGCAGCTTATTGGGGACAGGGGGATACGAGCAGTACTTC
TRBV7-8,TRBJ2-7,many,.,CASSPQDPYEQYF,TGTGCCAGCAGCCCCCAGGACCCCTACGAGCAGTACTTC
TRBV5-1,TRBJ2-7,many,TRBD1,CASSLRTGGPYEQYF,TGCGCCAGCAGCCTCAGGACAGGGGGCCCCTACGAGCAGTACTTC
TRBV20-1,TRBJ2-5,many,TRBD2,CSAGNLGLAGGGWAQETQYF,TGCAGTGCTGGAAACCTCGGACTAGCGGGTGGAGGATGGGCTCAAGAGACCCAGTACTTC
TRBV10-1,TRBJ2-7,.,.,CASSGVADKGEQYF,TGCGCCAGCAGTGGTGTAGCGGACAAGGGCGAGCAGTACTTC
TRBV19,TRBJ2-2,many,TRBD2,CASRISGATGELFF,TGTGCCAGTAGGATTAGCGGGGCCACCGGGGAGCTGTTTTTT
TRBV20-1,TRBJ2-1,many,TRBD2,CSARWAGEGDEQFF,TGCAGTGCTAGGTGGGCGGGAGAGGGCGATGAGCAGTTCTTC
TRBV28,TRBJ1-1,few,.,CASSPDGATEAFF,TGTGCCAGCAGCCCGGATGGGGCTACCGAAGCTTTCTTT
TRBV6-1,TRBJ2-7,.,TRBD2,CASSDPGLAVTYEQYF,TGTGCCAGCAGTGACCCGGGACTAGCGGTTACCTACGAGCAGTACTTC
TRBV6-1,TRBJ2-7,few,TRBD2,CASTSVAGPTYEQYF,TGTGCCAGCACCTCAGTAGCGGGACCCACCTACGAGCAGTACTTC